This T cell receptor (beta chain) was sequenced during a study of T cell responses to AZD1222 COVID-19 vaccine. Study context: Second-dose intervals near 4 or 12 weeks were combined.

The trim removed 2 bases at V and 7 bases at J, leaving 10 bases unmatched. The CDR3 extends over 17 amino acids. CDR1 and CDR2 (germline): KGHSH, LQKENI. TCRdb keeps only in-frame clones here, not all; method: immunoSEQ multiplex PCR. The sample shows approximately 110,000 clones, about nine tenths of them seen only once. The sequencing here drew on peripheral blood, taken on day 0 of AZD1222 vaccination. The receptor was derived from an adult in good health. The chain recombines TRBV18 with TRBJ2-1, with 11 nucleotides matching TRBD2. CDR3 DNA sequence: TGTGCCAGCTCACCAAGTCTAGCGGGAGGCGGGGGAAATGAGCAGTTCTTC. This codes for CASSPSLAGGGGNEQFF.